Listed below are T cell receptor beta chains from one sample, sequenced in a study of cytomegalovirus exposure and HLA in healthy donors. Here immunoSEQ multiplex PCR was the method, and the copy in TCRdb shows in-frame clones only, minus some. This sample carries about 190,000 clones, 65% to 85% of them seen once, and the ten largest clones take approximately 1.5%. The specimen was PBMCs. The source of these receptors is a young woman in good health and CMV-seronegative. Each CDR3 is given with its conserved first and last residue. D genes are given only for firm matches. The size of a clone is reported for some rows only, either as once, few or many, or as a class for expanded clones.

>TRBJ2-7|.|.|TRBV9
CASSPGLDYEQYF
TGTGCCAGCAGCCCGGGACTGGACTACGAGCAGTACTTC
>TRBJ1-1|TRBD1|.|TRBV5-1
CASSLDRGNTEAFF
TGCGCCAGCAGCCTAGACAGGGGGAACACTGAAGCTTTCTTT
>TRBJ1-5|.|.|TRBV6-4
CASSQTGDSNQPQHF
TGTGCCAGCAGTCAGACAGGTGATAGCAATCAGCCCCAGCATTTT
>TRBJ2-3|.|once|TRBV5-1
CASSSLADTQYF
TGCGCCAGCAGCTCCCTAGCAGATACGCAGTATTTT
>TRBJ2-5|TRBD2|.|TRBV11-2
CASSLVLAGGWETQYF
TGTGCCAGCAGCTTAGTTCTAGCGGGAGGATGGGAGACCCAGTACTTC
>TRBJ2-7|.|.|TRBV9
CASSLYEGDTYEQYF
TGTGCCAGCAGCCTTTATGAGGGGGATACCTACGAGCAGTACTTC
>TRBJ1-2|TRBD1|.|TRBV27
CASNHRGAPYGYTF
TGTGCCAGCAATCACAGGGGTGCCCCCTATGGCTACACCTTC
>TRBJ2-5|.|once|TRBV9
CASSVAGGGMETQYF
TGTGCCAGCAGCGTAGCCGGGGGTGGGATGGAGACCCAGTACTTC
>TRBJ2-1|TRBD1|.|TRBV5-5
CASSSGQDQYNEQFF
TGTGCCAGCAGCTCGGGACAGGACCAATACAATGAGCAGTTCTTC
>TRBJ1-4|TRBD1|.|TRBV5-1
CASSLQGADSILFF
TGCGCCAGCAGCTTACAGGGGGCCGATAGTATACTGTTTTTT
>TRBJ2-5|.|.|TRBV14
CASSQDSVLQETQYF
TGTGCCAGCAGCCAAGATTCGGTTCTCCAAGAGACCCAGTACTTC
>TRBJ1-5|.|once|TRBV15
CATSRGQPLTGNQPQHF
TGTGCCACCAGCAGAGGACAGCCACTTACGGGCAATCAGCCCCAGCATTTT
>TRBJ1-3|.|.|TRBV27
CASSTYRESGNTIYF
TGTGCCAGCAGTACCTACAGGGAATCTGGAAACACCATATATTTT
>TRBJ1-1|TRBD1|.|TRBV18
CASSQDRGDAEAFF
TGTGCCAGCTCCCAAGACAGGGGTGACGCTGAAGCTTTCTTT
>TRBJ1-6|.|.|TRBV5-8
CASSPSTVGQNSPLHF
TGTGCCAGCAGCCCCAGTACAGTTGGGCAGAATTCACCCCTCCACTTT
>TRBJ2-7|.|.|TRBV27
CASSPLGGALSYEQYF
TGTGCCAGCAGTCCCCTCGGCGGAGCCCTCTCCTACGAGCAGTACTTC
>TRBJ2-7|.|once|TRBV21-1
CASSKGYAGGHSYEQYF
TGTGCCAGCAGCAAAGGTTACGCGGGGGGACACTCCTACGAGCAGTACTTC
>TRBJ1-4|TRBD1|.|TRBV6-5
CASSYRGQSEKLFF
TGTGCCAGCAGTTACAGGGGGCAGTCTGAAAAACTGTTTTTT
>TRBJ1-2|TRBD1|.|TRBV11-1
CASSNSQGDGYTF
TGTGCCAGCAGCAACTCACAGGGGGATGGCTACACCTTC
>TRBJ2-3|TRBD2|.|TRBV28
CASSFFPTSGYTDTQYF
TGTGCCAGCAGTTTCTTTCCAACTAGCGGATACACAGATACGCAGTATTTT
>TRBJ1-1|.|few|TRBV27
CASSPHTGKVAEAFF
TGTGCCAGCAGTCCCCATACAGGGAAAGTTGCTGAAGCTTTCTTT
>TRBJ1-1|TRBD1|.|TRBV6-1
CASSEPTGPDTEAFF
TGTGCCAGCAGTGAACCGACAGGGCCGGACACTGAAGCTTTCTTT
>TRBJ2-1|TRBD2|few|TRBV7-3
CASSLVSGSSYNEQFF
TGTGCCAGCAGCTTAGTTAGCGGGAGCTCCTACAATGAGCAGTTCTTC
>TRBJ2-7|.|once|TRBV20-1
CSAYSSYEQYF
TGCAGTGCATATAGCTCCTACGAGCAGTACTTC
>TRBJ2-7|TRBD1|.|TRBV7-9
CASSSTLTGDHPYEQYF
TGTGCCAGCAGCTCAACCTTAACAGGGGACCACCCCTACGAGCAGTACTTC
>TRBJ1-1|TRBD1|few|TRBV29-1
CSAGQGVTEAFF
TGCAGCGCGGGACAGGGTGTCACTGAAGCTTTCTTT
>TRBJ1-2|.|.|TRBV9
CASSPQGNYGYTF
TGTGCCAGCAGCCCACAGGGCAACTATGGCTACACCTTC
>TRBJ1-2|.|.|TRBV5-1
CASSLGISGANYGYTF
TGCGCCAGCAGCTTGGGCATATCGGGTGCTAACTATGGCTACACCTTC
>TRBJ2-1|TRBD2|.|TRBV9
CASSASGGSNNEQFF
TGTGCCAGCAGCGCTAGCGGGGGCTCCAACAATGAGCAGTTCTTC